Below, one T cell receptor (beta chain) is given with its context. Its target is unknown. This entry is derived from a study of cytomegalovirus exposure and HLA in healthy donors. V shed 0 bases, J shed 5 bases, and the junction held 3 bases outside the gene matches. Looked up from germline, CDR1 is MNHEY and CDR2 is SVGAGI. The CDR3 contains 15 residues. PCR was performed using 60 Vbeta and 13 Jbeta primers. This table comes from immunoSEQ multiplex PCR, and its TCRdb copy is limited to in-frame clones, with some not included. The sample has some 200,000 clones. Healthy bone marrow donors made up the donors. Study-wide results and caveats: The study labeled 164 TCR beta chains cytomegalovirus-associated. Across donors, sequencing depth was assumed by presence/absence analyses to be roughly uniform.

The sequence came from a woman between 18 and 29 years old in good health and CMV-seropositive. The V gene is TRBV6-5, the J gene TRBJ2-5, with 10 bases aligning to TRBD2. The specimen was PBMCs. CDR3 coding DNA: TGTGCCAGCAGTTACTCGGGTAGCGGGGGGGAGACCCAGTACTTC. This encodes CASSYSGSGGETQYF.